Listed here are 19 T cell receptor beta chains from one sample, sequenced in a study of T cell repertoires in cytomegalovirus infection (dated by TCRdb to the late 2010s). Data came from an Illumina HiSeq 1500. The public reads were run again by TCRdb, first through fastp at Q25 and then through MiXCR, and only productive beta chains were kept. All rows with the same CDR3 protein become a single entry with the most common DNA and genes. The sample contains approximately 300,000 distinct CDR3 sequences, roughly 25% of them found a single time. The leading ten clones occupy about an eighth of the sample. Their antigens are not known. This specimen's treatment or condition label, interpreted: in vitro stimulation with specific CMV peptide epitopes to enrich CMV-specific T cells. Source: cultured PBMCs, taken from culture after CMV antigen stimulation. These receptors originate from a human donor in good health (CMV status not recorded). Some clones in this sample may be carry-over from other donors' samples.

This clonotype was counted only a few times. This chain connects TRBV28 to TRBJ1-5; D remains unclear. Trimming left V 5 bases short and J 1 base short, with 15 bases between. Germline values: CDR1 MDHEN, CDR2 SYDVKM. There are 16 residues in the CDR3. The CDR3 here is CASSPSDMISNQPQHF. CDR3 sequence (DNA): TGTGCCAGCAGTCCCTCCGACATGATCAGCAATCAGCCCCAGCATTTT.

The J gene is TRBJ2-1, the V gene TRBV20-1, with a tentative D call TRBD2 (6 bases). From germline, CDR1 is DFQATT and CDR2 SNEGSKA (reference sequence). V was pared by 3 bases and J by 0 bases, with 21 bases between. The CDR3 consists of 18 residues. The CDR3 DNA is TGCAGTGCTAGTGCGTCCGGAAGGGGACTCCGCTCCTACAATGAGCAGTTCTTC. Protein product: CSASASGRGLRSYNEQFF.

The gene calls are TRBV20-1 and TRBJ1-5; tentative D call: TRBD1 (6 bases). The length of the CDR3 is 13 residues. Trimming cost V 4 bases and J 9 bases, with 16 bases left between them. The germline gives CDR1 DFQATT, CDR2 SNEGSKA (reference sequence). This CDR3 reads CSAIHREDLPQHF. The CDR3 DNA is TGCAGTGCTATCCACAGGGAAGATCTGCCCCAGCATTTT.

This clonotype appeared many times. The DNA for the CDR3 is TGTGCCAGCAGCCCCGATTTAGACTATGGCTACACCTTC. Translating it yields CASSPDLDYGYTF. This rearrangement joins TRBV7-8 to TRBJ1-2; D uncertain. V was pared by 5 bases and J by 3 bases, with 10 bases between. From germline, CDR1 is SGHVS and CDR2 FQNEAQ. This CDR3 is 13 amino acids long.

This clonotype was seen ten or more times. V and J are TRBV7-2 and TRBJ2-7; TRBD2 aligns across 14 bases. After removal of 5 bases from V and 5 bases from J, the junction contained 8 bases not matched to a gene. The CDR3 loop spans 16 amino acids. Germline V gives CDR1 SGHTA, CDR2 FQGNSA. The CDR3, as DNA: TGTGCCAGCAGCACCCCGGGACTAGCGGGAGCAGACGAGCAGTACTTC. Translation gives CASSTPGLAGADEQYF. The variable domain in full, completed from reference TRBV7-2 and TRBJ2-7, reads GAGVSQSPSNKVTEKGKDVELRCDPISGHTALYWYRQSLGQGLEFLIYFQGNSAPDKSGLPSDRFSAERTGGSVSTLTIQRTQQEDSAVYLCASSTPGLAGADEQYFGPGTRLTVT.

The V and J genes are TRBV11-2 and TRBJ2-1, with D maybe TRBD2 (5 bases). The V and J ends lost 7 bases and 6 bases respectively, with 19 bases between them. The CDR3 covers 15 residues. Germline loops: CDR1 SGHAT, CDR2 FQNNGV. CDR3 protein: CASNVRGALINEQFF. The CDR3 nucleotides read TGTGCCAGCAACGTACGGGGAGCCCTGATCAATGAGCAGTTCTTC.

This clonotype was counted only a few times. V usage is TRBV7-9 and J usage is TRBJ1-1; D is uncertain. Trimming stripped 4 bases from V and 7 bases from J, with 13 bases between. Germline assignment: CDR1 SEHNR and CDR2 FQNEAQ (reference sequence). The CDR3 contains 13 residues. The CDR3: CASSWRDRGEAFF. CDR3 sequence (DNA): TGTGCCAGCAGCTGGCGGGATCGGGGTGAAGCTTTCTTT.

This clonotype has just a few counts. V is TRBV6-2 or TRBV6-3 and J is TRBJ2-1; 9 nucleotides agree with TRBD2. Trimming removed 7 bases from V and 6 bases from J; junction bases left unmatched: 10. Germline lookup yields CDR1 MNHEY and CDR2 SVGEGT. This CDR3 is built from 15 residues. The chain's CDR3 is CASTRGETSGNEQFF. Here the CDR3 DNA reads TGTGCCAGCACCCGAGGTGAGACTAGCGGCAATGAGCAGTTCTTC.

This clonotype appeared a few times. This CDR3 is CASSISPSGNTIYF. In DNA, the CDR3 is TGTGCCAGTAGTATCTCACCCTCTGGAAACACCATATATTTT. The chain is built from TRBV19 and TRBJ1-3; D remains ambiguous. V was shortened by 3 bases and J by 0 bases, with 6 bases between the two germline ends. The CDR3 is 14 amino acids. CDR1 is LNHDA and CDR2 is SQIVND in the germline V gene (reference sequence).

This clonotype was detected ten times or more. V and J are TRBV7-9 and TRBJ1-1; TRBD1 might be the D (5 bases). V was clipped by 6 bases and J by 4 bases, with 18 bases between them. The CDR3 contains 15 residues. Germline CDR1 is SEHNR and CDR2 is FQNEAQ (reference sequence). CDR3 DNA sequence: TGTGCCAGCAGGGGGGTGGCCGGTCCGGGCACTGAAGCTTTCTTT. It specifies CASRGVAGPGTEAFF. Combining the CDR3 with reference TRBV7-9 and TRBJ1-1 gives the whole variable domain DTGVSQNPRHKITKRGQNVTFRCDPISEHNRLYWYRQTLGQGPEFLTYFQNEAQLEKSRLLSDRFSAERPKGSFSTLEIQRTEQGDSAMYLCASRGVAGPGTEAFFGQGTRLTVV.

The chain recombines TRBV19 with TRBJ2-5, with 9 bases that match TRBD2. Germline assignment: CDR1 LNHDA and CDR2 SQIVND (reference sequence). This CDR3 region has 13 residues. V was clipped by 1 base and J by 11 bases; unmatched bases: 5. For the CDR3, the DNA is TGTGCCAGTAGTATAGGTCCTAGCGGGATACAGTACTTC. This encodes CASSIGPSGIQYF.

A few counts support this clonotype. Here the CDR3 reads CASSLQLAGANTGELFF. The DNA for the CDR3 is TGCGCCAGCAGCTTACAACTAGCGGGAGCGAACACCGGGGAGCTGTTTTTT. V usage is TRBV5-1 and J usage is TRBJ2-2; 11 bases align to TRBD2. CDR3 size: 17 residues. The V gene's germline CDR1 is SGHRS and CDR2 YFSETQ. V trimming: 2 bases; J trimming: 0 bases; junction bases outside the gene matches: 3.

This sequence joins TRBV2 and TRBJ1-5; TRBD1 aligns across 9 bases. The V gene end was trimmed by 6 bases and the J gene end by 2 bases; junction bases not matched to a gene: 5. In germline, CDR1 is SNHLY, CDR2 FYNNEI. This CDR3 is built from 15 residues. The CDR3 bases are TGTGCCAGCAGGGACAGGGGAGGTGGCAATCAGCCCCAGCATTTT. The encoded protein is CASRDRGGGNQPQHF.

The V call is TRBV29-1, the J call TRBJ2-1; D possibly corresponds to TRBD2 (6 bases). This CDR3 has 16 residues. Germline V gene sequence: CDR1 SQVTM, CDR2 ANQGSEA. Trimming cost V 1 base and J 8 bases, with 21 bases left between them. For the CDR3, the DNA is TGCAGCGTTGAAGCGGGAGACGATTTGGTGGTTGATGAGCAGTTCTTC. It specifies CSVEAGDDLVVDEQFF.

As for this clonotype: A much larger clone differs from this one at a single base, so this may be a read error. This chain uses TRBV24-1 with TRBJ2-1; TRBD2 matches at 9 bases. The CDR3 is made up of 18 amino acids. CDR1 is KGHDR and CDR2 is SFDVKD in the germline V gene. The chain's CDR3 is CATSDRGGVGSGRNGQFF. CDR3 DNA: TGTGCCACCAGTGATAGGGGGGGAGTGGGTAGCGGGAGAAATGGGCAGTTCTTC.

As to this clonotype: This may arise from a read error, as a much more abundant clone is one base away. As DNA, the CDR3 is TGTGCCAGCAGCGCGAGCGCAGGGGGAGGCTACGGGCAGTACTTC. Encoded protein: CASSASAGGGYGQYF. The chain employs TRBV7-2 and TRBJ2-7, with D perhaps TRBD1 (7 bases). Germline V lookup: CDR1 SGHTA, CDR2 FQGNSA. The CDR3 runs 15 residues.

This rearrangement joins TRBV10-3 to TRBJ1-1; 9 bases map to TRBD1. The V gene's germline CDR1 is ENHRY and CDR2 SYGVKD. V shed 7 bases and J 5 bases; nucleotides not matched to a gene: 5. This CDR3 is built from 13 residues. The chain's CDR3 is CAIKTGGETEAFF. As DNA, the CDR3 is TGTGCCATCAAGACAGGGGGGGAAACTGAAGCTTTCTTT.

This clonotype was detected many times. V and J are TRBV11-2 and TRBJ1-2; unclear D gene. Germline V CDR1 and CDR2: SGHAT, FQNNGV. CDR3 size: 15 residues. Trimming pared 3 bases from V and 4 bases from J, leaving 15 bases between. The CDR3 DNA sequence: TGTGCCAGCAGCTTCCCCGGCCGGTCTTCCTATGGCTACACCTTC. This translates into CASSFPGRSSYGYTF.

The V gene is TRBV6-5, the J gene TRBJ2-1; D is undetermined. V was pared by 5 bases and J by 0 bases, with 14 bases between. The germline gives CDR1 MNHEY, CDR2 SVGAGI. The CDR3 contains 16 residues. The CDR3 region has the DNA TGTGCCAGCAGTCCTCACGACCCGAGCTCCTACAATGAGCAGTTCTTC. This codes for CASSPHDPSSYNEQFF.